One sample yielded the 3 T cell receptor beta chains listed below, sequenced in a study of T cell responses to AZD1222 COVID-19 vaccine. Assay used: immunoSEQ multiplex PCR; TCRdb lists only in-frame clones, some missing. The table shows 84,000 or so clones, with approximately 90% occurring only once. The sample here was peripheral blood, taken 28 days after the second AZD1222 dose. The receptors were gathered from an adult who received the AZD1222 COVID-19 vaccine.

The chain uses TRBV5-6 and TRBJ1-2, with TRBD1 identical over 8 bases. Trimming removed 4 bases from V and 5 bases from J; junction bases left unmatched: 13. The CDR3 has 16 residues. From germline, CDR1 is SGHDT and CDR2 YYEEEE. CDR3 in amino acids: CASSGRRTGQRYGYTF. CDR3 nucleotide sequence: TGTGCCAGCAGCGGAAGAAGGACAGGGCAACGATATGGCTACACCTTC.

The table lists this clone with a count of one. In nucleotides, the CDR3 is TGTGCCATCAGCATGCTACAGGGGGAGGGTCAGCCCCAGCATTTT. Amino acids: CAISMLQGEGQPQHF. This chain uses TRBV10-3 with TRBJ1-5; the match to TRBD1 covers 8 bases. V lost 6 bases and J lost 6; bases outside the gene matches: 10. CDR1 is ENHRY, CDR2 SYGVKD, per germline. The CDR3 has 15 residues.

This rearrangement joins TRBV7-7 to TRBJ1-5; D call uncertain. The CDR3 runs to 16 residues. The germline V gene has CDR1 SSHAT and CDR2 FNYEAQ (reference sequence). Trimming shortened V by 1 base and J by 2 bases, and 12 bases separated the two germline ends. CDR3 bases: TGTGCCAGCAGCTTAGTTGCTCGTAGAGGCAATCAGCCCCAGCATTTT. This sequence encodes CASSLVARRGNQPQHF.